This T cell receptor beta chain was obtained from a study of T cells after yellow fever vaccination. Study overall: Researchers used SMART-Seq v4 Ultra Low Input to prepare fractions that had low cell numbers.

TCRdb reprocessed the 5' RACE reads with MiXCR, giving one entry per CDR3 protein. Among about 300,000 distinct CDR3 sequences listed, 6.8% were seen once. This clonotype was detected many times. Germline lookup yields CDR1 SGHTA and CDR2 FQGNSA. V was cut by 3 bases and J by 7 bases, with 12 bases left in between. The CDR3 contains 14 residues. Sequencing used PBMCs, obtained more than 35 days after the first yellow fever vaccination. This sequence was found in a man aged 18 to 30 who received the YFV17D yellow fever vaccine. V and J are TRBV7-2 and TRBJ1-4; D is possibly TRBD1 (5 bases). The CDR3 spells CASSFGGDSEKLFF. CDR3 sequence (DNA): TGTGCCAGCAGCTTCGGGGGGGATAGTGAAAAACTGTTTTTT.